The entry below describes one TCR beta chain. V dropped 3 bases and J dropped 4; count of bases not matched to a gene: 11. Germline CDR1 reads LNHDA; CDR2 reads SQIVND (reference sequence). The CDR3 runs 17 residues. The data stem from a study of blood T cell repertoires in COVID-19. Study information: Both acute and convalescent COVID-19 samples were obtained from the United States, Italy and Spain. The cDNA or gDNA used as material had been derived from T cells, B-cell-depleted T cells, or PBMCs.

Authors' data handling: Reference gene primers were amplified, and this amplification served to estimate nucleated cell counts. Produced via immunoSEQ multiplex PCR; TCRdb's table is partial and in-frame only. V and J calls plus clone size are reproduced from that table; the DNA served to infer D and trimming. The sample shows approximately 88,000 clones, 60% to 85% of them seen only once. The rearrangement links TRBV19 to TRBJ1-1, with TRBD1 matching 10 bases. This TCR came from a human donor in a cohort sampled during active COVID-19. The sequencing sample was made of peripheral blood. CDR3 DNA sequence: TGTGCCAGTAGTATTCCCCGACAGGGGGCTTGGTTCACTGAAGCTTTCTTT. Its protein product is CASSIPRQGAWFTEAFF.